Listed below are T cell receptor beta chains from one sample, sequenced in a study of response to subunit inactivated influenza vaccine. TCRdb re-derived calls from the RT-PCR reads in MiXCR, one entry per CDR3 protein. The sample contains roughly 170,000 distinct CDR3 sequences, about 9% of which appear only once. The material sequenced was non-naive T cells sorted from PBMCs, taken on the day of vaccination. These receptors originate from a man over 45 who received an inactivated influenza vaccine. CDR3s include the opening cysteine and the closing phenylalanine or tryptophan. The order of the fields is D gene, J gene, V gene, CDR3 protein. A D gene is named only where the DNA matches it firmly.

NA	TRBJ1-5	TRBV27	CASSPYNQPQHF
TRBD1	TRBJ1-2	TRBV4-2	CASSQAPGTGPYGYTF
NA	TRBJ1-5	TRBV21-1	CASSKEEGEGGSNQPQHF
NA	TRBJ1-1	TRBV7-2	CASSLAGTKTEAFF
TRBD1	TRBJ2-7	TRBV29-1	CSGLTGGSEQYF
TRBD2	TRBJ2-5	TRBV6-2/TRBV6-3	CASSPGLADQETQYF
TRBD1	TRBJ1-2	TRBV25-1	CASSPETGHQRSYTF
TRBD1	TRBJ2-7	TRBV10-3	CAISDPGQGNYEQYF
TRBD1	TRBJ2-5	TRBV20-1	CSARPIPGQAQETQYF
NA	TRBJ2-1	TRBV5-6	CASSFPSSYNEQFF
TRBD2	TRBJ2-1	TRBV2	CASKKSGGDYNEQFF
NA	TRBJ1-2	TRBV6-2/TRBV6-3	CASSLIGQLRDYGYTF
NA	TRBJ1-6	TRBV25-1	CASSVRGRSPLHF
NA	TRBJ2-7	TRBV28	CASSLRREQYF
TRBD2	TRBJ2-7	TRBV9	CASSGGLADYEQYF
TRBD2	TRBJ2-7	TRBV29-1	CSVEASGRASYEQYF
NA	TRBJ2-5	TRBV7-9	CASTKGEVQETQYF
TRBD1	TRBJ1-5	TRBV6-2/TRBV6-3	CASRGTGVGQPQQF
NA	TRBJ2-4	TRBV5-6	CASSLGDPKSVQYF
NA	TRBJ1-1	TRBV5-6	CASSPDGTTLNTEAFF
NA	TRBJ1-4	TRBV14	CASSRWIGRLNEKLFF
TRBD1	TRBJ1-2	TRBV29-1	CSVQGVVDYGYTF
TRBD1	TRBJ1-5	TRBV6-2/TRBV6-3	CASSYLRRGPIKSNQPQHF
NA	TRBJ1-3	TRBV7-2	CASSLMSSSSGNTIYF
NA	TRBJ1-2	TRBV30	CAWRYLNYGYTF
NA	TRBJ2-1	TRBV28	CASKTIRGAAYNEQFF
NA	TRBJ2-1	TRBV20-1	CSASGLNYNEQFF
NA	TRBJ1-1	TRBV5-1	CASSLQDFSTEAFF